The 19 T cell receptor beta chains below were found in one sample sequenced in a study of blood T cells in healthy people across ages. Sample-barcoded 5' priming and a J-beta primer mix drove a second PCR of 7 to 11 cycles. In TCRdb, the 5' RACE reads were re-called with MiXCR into one record per CDR3 protein. The sample contains 590,000 or so distinct CDR3 sequences, about 28% of which appear only once. The material sequenced was blood. The origin of the receptors is an elderly woman in good health.

At least ten counts were recorded for this clonotype. The rearrangement uses TRBV3-1 and TRBJ2-5, with D perhaps matching TRBD1 or TRBD2 (5 bases each). V gave up 2 bases and J gave up 5 bases, with 15 bases separating them. The CDR3 sequence is 15 residues long. The germline V gene encodes CDR1 LGHDT and CDR2 YNNKEL (reference sequence). The CDR3 nucleotides are TGTGCCAGCAGCCAAAAGGGGACCCACCTGGAGACCCAGTACTTC. This codes for CASSQKGTHLETQYF.

The chain employs TRBV2 and TRBJ1-1; the match to TRBD1 covers 7 bases. The CDR3 runs 14 residues. J gave up 1 base and V 6 bases, and 5 bases lay outside the gene matches. CDR1 SNHLY and CDR2 FYNNEI come from the germline V gene. DNA for the CDR3: TGTGCCAGCAGGGCCCGGACAGGGAACACTGAAGCTTTCTTT. Amino acids: CASRARTGNTEAFF.

The chain employs TRBV19 and TRBJ2-1; D possibly matches TRBD1 or TRBD2 (5 bases each). CDR1 is LNHDA and CDR2 is SQIVND in the germline V gene (reference sequence). The V gene lost 5 bases and the J gene lost 4 bases, with 15 bases spanning the gap. The CDR3 consists of 15 residues. This chain's CDR3 is CASSPPGARYNEQFF. The DNA of the CDR3 is TGTGCCAGTAGTCCTCCCGGGGCGAGATACAATGAGCAGTTCTTC.

To note about this clonotype: The junction shows a germline mismatch at one end, possibly a read error. The chain combines TRBV19 with TRBJ2-1, with TRBD2 matching 13 bases. This CDR3 has 17 amino acids. Looked up from germline, CDR1 is LNHDA and CDR2 is SQIVND (reference sequence). CDR3 in amino acids: CASSSGLAGASYSEQFF. DNA of the CDR3: TGTGCCAGTAGTTCCGGACTAGCGGGAGCCTCCTACAGTGAGCAGTTCTTC.

CDR3 bases: TGTGCCAGCAGCTTGGGATTGGACAGCGCTTATGGCTACACCTTC. Protein product: CASSLGLDSAYGYTF. This chain joins TRBV5-5 and TRBJ1-2, with D maybe TRBD1 (6 bases). CDR1 and CDR2 (germline): SGHKS, YYEKEE (reference sequence). The CDR3 spans 15 residues. V was trimmed by 0 bases and J by 5 bases, leaving 14 bases between them.

This clonotype was recorded at least ten times. This may come from a read error, since a much larger clone is one base off. The genes are TRBV12-3 or TRBV12-4 and TRBJ2-5; possibly TRBD1 for D (6 bases). The CDR3 is 14 amino acids. The V end was cut by 4 bases, the J end by 4 bases, with 13 bases between. CDR3: CASSSTQTGETQYF. The CDR3 DNA sequence: TGTGCCAGCAGTTCCACACAGACAGGAGAGACCCAGTACTTC.

This clonotype was observed at least ten times. The chain recombines TRBV5-1 with TRBJ2-3; TRBD2 agrees at 12 bases. Germline V gene data show CDR1 as SGHRS and CDR2 as YFSETQ. V trimming: 4 bases; J trimming: 6 bases; junction bases outside the gene matches: 6. CDR3 length equals 15 residues. The CDR3 DNA sequence: TGCGCCAGCAGCCAACTAGCGGGGGGACGCGATACGCAGTATTTT. As protein: CASSQLAGGRDTQYF.

This clonotype showed up many times. The J gene is TRBJ2-7, the V gene TRBV7-9, with unresolved D. The CDR3 has 13 residues. V lost 5 bases and J 4 bases, leaving 12 bases between the germline ends. The germline CDR1 and CDR2 sequences are SEHNR and FQNEAQ (reference sequence). In nucleotides, the CDR3 is TGTGCCAGCAGCCCAAATGTGGATTACGAGCAGTACTTC. Translating it yields CASSPNVDYEQYF.

This clonotype was found a few times. The chain combines TRBV18 with TRBJ2-2; D ambiguous. The CDR3 has 13 residues. Deletions cut 8 bases from V and 4 bases from J, with 11 bases between. Per the germline V gene, CDR1 is KGHSH and CDR2 is LQKENI. The CDR3 spells CASPISGTGELFF. In DNA form, the CDR3 reads TGTGCCAGCCCGATCAGTGGCACCGGGGAGCTGTTTTTT.

This rearrangement joins TRBV12-3 or TRBV12-4 to TRBJ1-2; maybe TRBD1 (5 bases). The CDR3 is 14 residues long. Trimming cost V 10 bases and J 6 bases, with 21 bases left between them. CDR3 bases: TGTGCCACCCCAGCCGGGGACGGAGAAGATGGCTACACCTTC. Translation gives CATPAGDGEDGYTF.

This chain uses TRBV30 with TRBJ1-4; D call uncertain. V lost 8 bases, J lost 8 bases, and 18 bases lay in between. CDR3 length: 13 amino acids. The germline V gene encodes CDR1 GTSNPN and CDR2 SVGIG (reference sequence). The CDR3 is CARQSSNTEKLFF. The CDR3 bases are TGTGCCCGCCAGTCTTCAAATACCGAAAAACTGTTTTTT.

This clonotype has at least ten counts. This chain links TRBV10-3 with TRBJ1-2; no definite D call. The CDR3 consists of 12 residues. The ends were cut back, 0 bases at V and 3 bases at J, with 2 bases in the middle. Germline assignment: CDR1 ENHRY and CDR2 SYGVKD. CDR3 nucleotide sequence: TGTGCCATCAGTGAGTCTGACTATGGCTACACCTTC. It yields the protein CAISESDYGYTF.

This clonotype showed up many times. V gene TRBV24-1 combines with J gene TRBJ2-1; 7 nucleotides line up with TRBD1. Trimming took 4 bases from V and 0 from J; bases not matched to a gene: 2. The CDR3 has 15 amino acids. From germline, CDR1 is KGHDR and CDR2 SFDVKD. The CDR3 DNA reads as TGTGCCACCAGTGACTCAGGGGGCTCCTACAATGAGCAGTTCTTC. It specifies CATSDSGGSYNEQFF.

The sample holds many counts of this clonotype. The V call is TRBV7-8, the J call TRBJ2-1; TRBD2 matches at 8 bases. The CDR3 loop spans 15 amino acids. Germline V gene data show CDR1 as SGHVS and CDR2 as FQNEAQ. J lost 8 bases, V lost 1 base, and 7 bases had no gene match. The CDR3 coding sequence is TGTGCCAGCAGCTTAGTAGGGCGGGGGGCGGATGAGCAGTTCTTC. Protein: CASSLVGRGADEQFF.

V is TRBV5-4 and J is TRBJ2-2; D possibly corresponds to TRBD2 (6 bases). This CDR3 spans 15 amino acids. The V and J ends lost 5 bases and 4 bases respectively, with 15 bases between them. Germline CDR1 SGHNT, CDR2 YYREEE (reference sequence). The CDR3 is CASSPGTLRTGELFF. In DNA, the CDR3 is TGTGCCAGCAGTCCCGGGACTCTCCGCACCGGGGAGCTGTTTTTT.

A note on this clonotype: One junction end disagrees with the germline gene, perhaps due to a read error. This chain uses TRBV4-3 with TRBJ1-4; the D gene is possibly TRBD1 (5 bases). Germline CDR1 is LGHNA and CDR2 is YSLEER. This CDR3 is 15 amino acids long. CDR3 in amino acids: CVSSQGGGLGEKLFF. The CDR3 DNA reads as TGCGTCAGCAGCCAAGGTGGGGGTTTGGGTGAAAAACTGTTTTTT.

This clonotype appeared a few times. This chain connects TRBV6-1 to TRBJ1-1; D not resolved. The CDR3 contains 14 residues. Germline V gene sequence: CDR1 MNHNS, CDR2 SASEGT. V lost 2 bases to trimming and J lost 5 bases, with 12 bases between them. CDR3 sequence: CASSEWGRDTEAFF. As DNA, the CDR3 is TGTGCCAGCAGTGAATGGGGTCGCGATACTGAAGCTTTCTTT.

This clonotype was seen at least ten times. The chain is built from TRBV5-6 and TRBJ1-4; D gene uncertain. V gave up 4 bases and J gave up 7 bases, with 17 bases separating them. Germline-derived CDR1 and CDR2 are SGHDT and YYEEEE. This CDR3 is built from 15 residues. The CDR3 is CASSHLESRAEKLFF. The CDR3, as DNA: TGTGCCAGCAGCCACTTGGAGAGTCGGGCTGAAAAACTGTTTTTT.

For this clonotype: A read error is possible here, since a much larger clone lies one base away. The chain recombines TRBV15 with TRBJ1-1; possibly TRBD1 for D (6 bases). There are 16 residues in the CDR3. Germline CDR1 and CDR2: LNHNV and YYDKDF (reference sequence). Trimming stripped 5 bases from V and 4 bases from J, with 20 bases between. The CDR3 region has the DNA TGTGCCACCAGCCCTAGGGGGGACCACATTCCCACTGAAGCTTTCTTT. It yields the protein CATSPRGDHIPTEAFF. The whole variable domain, filled in from reference TRBV15 and TRBJ1-1, reads DAMVIQNPRYQVTQFGKPVTLSCSQTLNHNVMYWYQQKSSQAPKLLFHYYDKDFNNEADTPDNFQSRRPNTSFCFLDIRSPGLGDTAMYLCATSPRGDHIPTEAFFGQGTRLTVV.